Sequencing of this T cell receptor beta chain was carried out in a study of shared clonotypes between healthy human individuals. Here immunoSEQ multiplex PCR was the method, and the copy in TCRdb shows in-frame clones only, minus some. The sample consists of roughly 850,000 clones, about 96% of them appearing once. Positively selected for CCR7, the CD45RO-negative cells used as naive CD8 cells excluded terminally differentiated effector memory CD45RA+ cells. Germline lookup yields CDR1 SGHNT and CDR2 YYREEE (reference sequence). The CDR3 totals 15 residues. J gave up 3 bases and V 2 bases, and 4 bases lay outside the gene matches.

The chain combines TRBV5-4 with TRBJ2-7, with TRBD2 matching 11 bases. This TCR came from a man in his thirties or forties in good health. The source material was naive CD8+ T cells sorted from blood. CDR3 in DNA: TGTGCCAGCAGCTTTCCGGGACTAGCGGTCTACGAGCAGTACTTC. It translates to CASSFPGLAVYEQYF.